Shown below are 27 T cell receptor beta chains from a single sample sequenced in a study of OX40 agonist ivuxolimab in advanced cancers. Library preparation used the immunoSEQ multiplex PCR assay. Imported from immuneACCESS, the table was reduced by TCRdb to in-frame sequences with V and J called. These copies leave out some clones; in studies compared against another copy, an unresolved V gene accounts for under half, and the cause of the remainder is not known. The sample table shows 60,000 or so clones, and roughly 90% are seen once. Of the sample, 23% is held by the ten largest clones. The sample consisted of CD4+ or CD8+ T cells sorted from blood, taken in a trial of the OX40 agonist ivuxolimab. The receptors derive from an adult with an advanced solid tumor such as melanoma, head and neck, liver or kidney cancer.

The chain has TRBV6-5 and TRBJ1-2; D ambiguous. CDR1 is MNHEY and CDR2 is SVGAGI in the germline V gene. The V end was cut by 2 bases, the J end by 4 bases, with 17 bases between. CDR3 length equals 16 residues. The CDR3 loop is CASSYARTRVVYGYTF. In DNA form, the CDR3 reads TGTGCCAGCAGTTACGCTCGTACCCGGGTGGTCTATGGCTACACCTTC.

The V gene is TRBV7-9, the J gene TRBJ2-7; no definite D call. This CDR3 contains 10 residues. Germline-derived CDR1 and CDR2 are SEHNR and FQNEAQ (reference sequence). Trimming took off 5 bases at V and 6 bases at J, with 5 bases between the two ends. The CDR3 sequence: CASSPGEQYF. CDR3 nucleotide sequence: TGTGCCAGCAGCCCCGGCGAGCAGTACTTC.

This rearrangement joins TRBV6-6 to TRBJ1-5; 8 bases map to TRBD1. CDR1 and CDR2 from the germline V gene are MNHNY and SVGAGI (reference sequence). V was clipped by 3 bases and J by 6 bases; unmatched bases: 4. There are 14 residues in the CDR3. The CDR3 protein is CASSYTGGGQPQHF. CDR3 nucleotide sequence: TGTGCCAGCAGTTATACAGGGGGTGGTCAGCCCCAGCATTTT.

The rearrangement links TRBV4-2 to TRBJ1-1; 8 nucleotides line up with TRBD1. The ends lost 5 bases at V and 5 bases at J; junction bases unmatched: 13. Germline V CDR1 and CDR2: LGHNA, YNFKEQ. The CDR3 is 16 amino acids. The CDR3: CASSNNPTGDWTEAFF. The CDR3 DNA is TGTGCCAGCAGCAATAATCCGACAGGGGATTGGACTGAAGCTTTCTTT.

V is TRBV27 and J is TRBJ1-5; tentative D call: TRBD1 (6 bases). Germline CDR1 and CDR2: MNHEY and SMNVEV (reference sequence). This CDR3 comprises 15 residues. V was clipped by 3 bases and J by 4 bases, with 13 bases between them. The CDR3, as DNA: TGTGCCAGCAGTTTGATGCAGGGGCGGAATCAGCCCCAGCATTTT. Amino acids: CASSLMQGRNQPQHF.

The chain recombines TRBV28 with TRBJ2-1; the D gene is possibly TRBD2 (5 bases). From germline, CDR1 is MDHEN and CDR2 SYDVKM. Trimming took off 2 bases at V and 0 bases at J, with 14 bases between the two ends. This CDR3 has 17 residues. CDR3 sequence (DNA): TGTGCCAGCAGTTTAGACTTATCGGCGGGCTCCTACAATGAGCAGTTCTTC. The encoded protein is CASSLDLSAGSYNEQFF. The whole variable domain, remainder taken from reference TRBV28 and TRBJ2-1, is DVKVTQSSRYLVKRTGEKVFLECVQDMDHENMFWYRQDPGLGLRLIYFSYDVKMKEKGDIPEGYSVSREKKERFSLILESASTNQTSMYLCASSLDLSAGSYNEQFFGPGTRLTVL.

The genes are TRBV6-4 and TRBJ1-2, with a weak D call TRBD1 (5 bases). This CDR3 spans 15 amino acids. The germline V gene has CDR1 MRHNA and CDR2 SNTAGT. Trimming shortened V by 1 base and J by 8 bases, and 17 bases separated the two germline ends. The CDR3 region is CASSDWGGGKVGYTF. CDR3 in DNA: TGTGCCAGCAGTGACTGGGGGGGAGGGAAGGTGGGCTACACCTTC.

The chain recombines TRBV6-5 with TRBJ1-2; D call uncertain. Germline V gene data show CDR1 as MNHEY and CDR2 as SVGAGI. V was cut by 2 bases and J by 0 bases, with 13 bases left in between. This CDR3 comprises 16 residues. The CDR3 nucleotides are TGTGCCAGCAGTTACCTGGAGGGAGAAACTAACTATGGCTACACCTTC. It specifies CASSYLEGETNYGYTF.

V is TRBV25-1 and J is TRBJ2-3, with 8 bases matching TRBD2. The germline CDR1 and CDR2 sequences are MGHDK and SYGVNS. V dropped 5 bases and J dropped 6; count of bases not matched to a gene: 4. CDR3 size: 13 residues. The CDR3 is CASSLSGGDTQYF. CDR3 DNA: TGTGCCAGCAGTCTCTCGGGGGGGGATACGCAGTATTTT.

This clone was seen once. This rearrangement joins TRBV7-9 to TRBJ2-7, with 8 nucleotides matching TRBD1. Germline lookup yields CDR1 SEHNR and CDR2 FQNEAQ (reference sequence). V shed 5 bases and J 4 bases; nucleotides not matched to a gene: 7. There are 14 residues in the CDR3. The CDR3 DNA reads TGTGCCAGCAGCCCAAGACAGGGGTCGTACGAGCAGTACGTC. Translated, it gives CASSPRQGSYEQYV.

The CDR3 region has the DNA TGCGCCAGCAGCCAAGAATACGGGAGCAATCAGCCCCAGCATTTT. Residues: CASSQEYGSNQPQHF. The chain links TRBV4-3 to TRBJ1-5; D is undetermined. This CDR3 has 15 residues. V was pared by 0 bases and J by 1 base, with 7 bases between. Germline V lookup: CDR1 LGHNA, CDR2 YSLEER.

The CDR3 here is CASSGSGGPWDEQFF. The CDR3 DNA reads as TGTGCCAGCAGCGGAAGCGGGGGGCCCTGGGATGAGCAGTTCTTC. V gene TRBV9 combines with J gene TRBJ2-1, with 9 nucleotides matching TRBD2. This CDR3 has 15 residues. V trimming: 3 bases; J trimming: 8 bases; junction bases outside the gene matches: 9. Per the germline V gene, CDR1 is SGDLS and CDR2 is YYNGEE.

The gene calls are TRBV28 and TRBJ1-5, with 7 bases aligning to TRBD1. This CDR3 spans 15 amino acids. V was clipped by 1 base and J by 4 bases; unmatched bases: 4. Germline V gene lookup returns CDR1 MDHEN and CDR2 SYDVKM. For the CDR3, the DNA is TGTGCCAGCAGTTTATCAGGGACAGATAATCAGCCCCAGCATTTT. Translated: CASSLSGTDNQPQHF.

The CDR3 region has the DNA TGCGCCAGCAGCCACTTGGGACAGACGGCGGTCTATGGCTACACCTTC. This sequence encodes CASSHLGQTAVYGYTF. The V call is TRBV4-1, the J call TRBJ1-2, with TRBD1 matching 7 bases. This CDR3 contains 16 residues. J lost 4 bases, V lost 3 bases, and 11 bases had no gene match. Germline-derived CDR1 and CDR2 are MGHRA and YSYEKL.

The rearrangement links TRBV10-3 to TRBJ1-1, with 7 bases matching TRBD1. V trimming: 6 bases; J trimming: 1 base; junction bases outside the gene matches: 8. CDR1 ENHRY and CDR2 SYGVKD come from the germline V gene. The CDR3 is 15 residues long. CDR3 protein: CAIRGDSTGNTEAFF. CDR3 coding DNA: TGTGCCATCAGGGGGGACAGCACAGGGAACACTGAAGCTTTCTTT.

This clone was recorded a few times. The CDR3 loop reads CASSERLAGPNEQFF. The CDR3 DNA is TGTGCCAGCAGTGAAAGACTAGCGGGTCCCAATGAGCAGTTCTTC. The chain is built from TRBV6-1 and TRBJ2-1, with 10 positions matching TRBD2. Trimming took 2 bases from V and 6 from J; bases not matched to a gene: 4. This CDR3 has 15 amino acids. Germline loops: CDR1 MNHNS, CDR2 SASEGT.

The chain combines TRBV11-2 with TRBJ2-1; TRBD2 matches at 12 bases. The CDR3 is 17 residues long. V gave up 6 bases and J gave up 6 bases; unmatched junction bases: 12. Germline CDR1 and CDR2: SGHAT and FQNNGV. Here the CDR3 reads CASSLAGGPGLGNEQFF. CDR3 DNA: TGTGCCAGCAGTCTAGCGGGGGGGCCTGGTCTGGGCAATGAGCAGTTCTTC.

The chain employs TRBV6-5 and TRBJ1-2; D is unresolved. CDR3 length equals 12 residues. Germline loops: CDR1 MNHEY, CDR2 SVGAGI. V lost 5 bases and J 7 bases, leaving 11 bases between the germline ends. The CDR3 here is CASSPGSGGYTF. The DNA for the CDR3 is TGTGCCAGCAGTCCGGGGTCAGGTGGCTACACCTTC.

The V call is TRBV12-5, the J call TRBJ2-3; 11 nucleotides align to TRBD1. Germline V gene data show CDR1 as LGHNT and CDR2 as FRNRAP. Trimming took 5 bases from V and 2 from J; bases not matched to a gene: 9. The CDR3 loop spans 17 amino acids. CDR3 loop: CASGPIGQGAFTDTQYF. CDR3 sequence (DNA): TGTGCTAGTGGTCCAATCGGACAGGGGGCTTTCACAGATACGCAGTATTTT. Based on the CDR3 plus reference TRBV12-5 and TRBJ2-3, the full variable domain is DARVTQTPRHKVTEMGQEVTMRCQPILGHNTVFWYRQTMMQGLELLAYFRNRAPLDDSGMPKDRFSAEMPDATLATLKIQPSEPRDSAVYFCASGPIGQGAFTDTQYFGPGTRLTVL.

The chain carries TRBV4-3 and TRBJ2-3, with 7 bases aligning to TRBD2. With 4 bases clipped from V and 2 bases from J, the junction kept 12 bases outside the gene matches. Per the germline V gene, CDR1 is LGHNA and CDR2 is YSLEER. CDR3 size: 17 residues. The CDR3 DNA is TGCGCCAGCAGCCCCGAGCCGCGGGAGAGACTCACAGATACGCAGTATTTT. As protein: CASSPEPRERLTDTQYF.

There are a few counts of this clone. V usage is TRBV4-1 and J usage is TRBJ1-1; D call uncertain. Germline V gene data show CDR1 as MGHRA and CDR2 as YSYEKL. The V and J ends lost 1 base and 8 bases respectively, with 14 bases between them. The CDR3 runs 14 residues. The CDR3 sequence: CASSQGSVGPEAFF. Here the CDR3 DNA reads TGCGCCAGCAGCCAAGGATCGGTAGGCCCCGAAGCTTTCTTT.

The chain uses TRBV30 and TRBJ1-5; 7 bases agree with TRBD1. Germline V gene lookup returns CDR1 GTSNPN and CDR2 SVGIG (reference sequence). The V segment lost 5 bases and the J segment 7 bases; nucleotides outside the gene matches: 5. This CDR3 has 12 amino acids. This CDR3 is CAWGQAGQPQHF. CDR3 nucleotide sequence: TGTGCCTGGGGACAGGCGGGGCAGCCCCAGCATTTT.

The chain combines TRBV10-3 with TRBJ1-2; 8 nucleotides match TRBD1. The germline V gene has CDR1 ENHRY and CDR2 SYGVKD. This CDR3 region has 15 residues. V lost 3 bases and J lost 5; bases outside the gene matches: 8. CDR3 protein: CAISDPPDRVYGYTF. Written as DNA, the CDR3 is TGTGCCATCAGTGATCCCCCGGACAGGGTGTATGGCTACACCTTC.

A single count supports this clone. The CDR3 DNA is TGTGCCAGCAGCTTTGGGGGTTCCTACGAGCAGTACGTC. The encoded protein is CASSFGGSYEQYV. The genes are TRBV5-4 and TRBJ2-7, with D possibly being TRBD1 or TRBD2 (5 bases each). V shed 2 bases and J shed 1 base, with 7 bases lying between them. This CDR3 region has 13 residues. Germline V lookup: CDR1 SGHNT, CDR2 YYREEE (reference sequence).

The DNA for the CDR3 is TGTGCCAGCTCTCTCTTCTCAGATACGCAGTATTTT. Its translation: CASSLFSDTQYF. The rearrangement uses TRBV2 and TRBJ2-3; D not resolved. Trimming shortened V by 8 bases and J by 4 bases, and 10 bases separated the two germline ends. The CDR3 extends over 12 amino acids. CDR1 and CDR2 from the germline V gene are SNHLY and FYNNEI.

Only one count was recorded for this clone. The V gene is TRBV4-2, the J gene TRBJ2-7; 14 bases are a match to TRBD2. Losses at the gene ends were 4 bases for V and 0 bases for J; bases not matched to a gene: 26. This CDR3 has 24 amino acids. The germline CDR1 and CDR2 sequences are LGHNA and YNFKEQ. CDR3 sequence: CASSPGLAGVILSLNPFSSYEQYV. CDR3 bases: TGTGCCAGCAGCCCGGGACTAGCGGGAGTAATCCTCTCCCTAAATCCTTTTAGCTCCTACGAGCAGTACGTC.

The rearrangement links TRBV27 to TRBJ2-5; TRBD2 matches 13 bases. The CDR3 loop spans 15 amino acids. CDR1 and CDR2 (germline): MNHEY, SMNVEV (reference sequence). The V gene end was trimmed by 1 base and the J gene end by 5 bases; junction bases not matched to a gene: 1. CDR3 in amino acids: CASSLLTSGRETQYF. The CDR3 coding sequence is TGTGCCAGCAGTTTATTGACTAGCGGGAGGGAGACCCAGTACTTC.